Listed below are T cell receptor beta chains from one sample, sequenced in a study of PD-L1 blockade in urothelial cancer. Sequenced by immunoSEQ multiplex PCR; TCRdb stores in-frame clones only, minus some. The sample shows roughly 87,000 clones, 80% to 90% of them seen only once. The sample was PBMCs, taken around atezolizumab (anti-PD-L1) treatment. The source of these receptors is a woman over 75 with urothelial cancer. Each CDR3 is given with its conserved first and last residue. A D gene is named only where the DNA matches it firmly. Size is omitted from some rows. Given values are once, few, many or a class for expanded clones.

TRBV15	many	.	TRBJ2-7	14	TGTGCCACCAGCGGGGGGAGAGGAAGAGGAGAGCAGTACTTC	CATSGGRGRGEQYF
TRBV5-1	.	TRBD2	TRBJ2-1	16	TGCGCCAGCAGCACGGGACTAGCGGGATCGATGAATGAGCAGTTCTTC	CASSTGLAGSMNEQFF
TRBV6-1	.	TRBD2	TRBJ2-5	14	TGTGCCAGCATCTATAGCGGGATTCAAGAGACCCAGTACTTC	CASIYSGIQETQYF
TRBV7-6	medium-sized	.	TRBJ2-1	13	TGTGCCAGCAGCCCAGGGGAGTACAATGAGCAGTTCTTC	CASSPGEYNEQFF
TRBV11-2	.	.	TRBJ2-7	11	TGTGCCAGCGGCGGGCTCTACGAGCAGTACTTC	CASGGLYEQYF
TRBV4-1	.	TRBD2	TRBJ2-1	16	TGCGCCAGCAGCCAAACACTAGCGGGAGCGGGGAATGAGCAGTTCTTC	CASSQTLAGAGNEQFF
TRBV11-2	.	TRBD1	TRBJ1-2	15	TGTGCCAGCAGCTTAGTTCCAGGGGGCAACTATGGCTACACCTTC	CASSLVPGGNYGYTF
TRBV7-8	few	TRBD1	TRBJ1-2	13	TGTGCCAGCAGCGCGGACAGGGACTATGGCTACACCTTC	CASSADRDYGYTF
TRBV2	.	.	TRBJ1-5	14	TGTGCCAGCAGTAACAGGGATCGCAATCAGCCCCAGCATTTT	CASSNRDRNQPQHF
TRBV11-1	.	.	TRBJ1-1	14	TGTGCCAGCAGCTTAGCCGGATCAGGGACTGAAGCTTTCTTT	CASSLAGSGTEAFF
TRBV19	few	TRBD1	TRBJ1-1	11	TGTGCCACAGGCAGGGGGTTGGAAGCTTTCTTT	CATGRGLEAFF
TRBV18	.	TRBD1	TRBJ2-1	15	TGTGCCAGCTCAACCGGGACAGGGGGATACAATGAGCAGTTCTTC	CASSTGTGGYNEQFF
TRBV1	.	.	TRBJ1-4	16	TGCACCAGCAGCCATGCACCACAGGCAAGTAATGAAAAACTGTTTTTT	CTSSHAPQASNEKLFF
TRBV18	.	TRBD2	TRBJ2-1	16	TGTGCCAGCTCACCACCGAGCCAGCGGGAGTTCAATGAGCAGTTCTTC	CASSPPSQREFNEQFF
TRBV2	.	.	TRBJ1-2	14	TGTGCCAGCACCTTGAGGAGACAGGAGGCTGGCTACACCTTC	CASTLRRQEAGYTF
TRBV7-9	.	.	TRBJ2-6	15	TGTGCCAGCAGCTTAGAGCTAACTGGGGCCAACGTCCTGACTTTC	CASSLELTGANVLTF
TRBV29-1	.	.	TRBJ2-7	13	TGCAGCGCTGTAGCGGAGGAGATCTACGAGCAGTACTTC	CSAVAEEIYEQYF
TRBV10-1	.	TRBD1	TRBJ2-5	16	TGCGCCAGCAGTGACCCCGGACAGGGGCGCGTAGAGACCCAGTACTTC	CASSDPGQGRVETQYF
TRBV27	.	TRBD1	TRBJ2-2	14	TGTGCCAGCAGCCCTGACAGGGGGACCGGGGAGCTGTTTTTT	CASSPDRGTGELFF
TRBV6-5	.	TRBD2	TRBJ2-2	15	TGTGCCAGCAGTTCCTTAGCGGGAGGGACCGGGGAGCTGTTTTTT	CASSSLAGGTGELFF
TRBV2	.	.	TRBJ1-1	15	TGTGCCAGCAGTGATTGGGGGGGACGGAACACTGAAGCTTTCTTT	CASSDWGGRNTEAFF
TRBV28	.	.	TRBJ1-2	14	TGTGCCAGCAGTTTCCTGGACACCAACTATGGCTACACCTTC	CASSFLDTNYGYTF
TRBV5-6	.	TRBD2	TRBJ2-1	16	TGTGCCAGCAGCCCCCGACTGTGGACTAGCGGCAATGAGCAGTTCTTC	CASSPRLWTSGNEQFF
TRBV7-9	few	TRBD1	TRBJ1-2	18	TGTGCCAGCAGCTCGGGAACGGGACAGGGGGCCCTCCGTGATGGCTACACCTTC	CASSSGTGQGALRDGYTF
TRBV6-1	once	.	TRBJ1-5	14	TGTGCCAGCAGTGAACTTGGCAGCAATCAGCCCCAGCATTTT	CASSELGSNQPQHF
TRBV5-1	.	TRBD2	TRBJ2-1	15	TGCGCCAGCAGCTTGGGGCGGGAGTTCTACAATGAGCAGTTCTTC	CASSLGREFYNEQFF